These T cell receptor beta chains were read from a single sample in a study of blood T cells in healthy people across ages. TCRdb processed the 5' RACE reads anew with MiXCR; each CDR3 protein has one entry. The sample has just over 800,000 distinct CDR3 sequences; approximately 59% are singletons. The specimen was blood. The receptors were gathered from a man aged 25-45 years in good health. CDR3s include the opening cysteine and the closing phenylalanine or tryptophan. D genes are given only for firm matches. The listing skips clone size in some rows; elsewhere it reads once, few, many or a size class.

j_call | d_call | clone_size | v_call | cdr3_aa | cdr3_nt
TRBJ2-4 | . | few | TRBV28 | CASSPGPGGFQEQYF | TGTGCCAGCAGTCCGGGGCCTGGGGGGTTTCAGGAGCAGTACTTC
TRBJ2-7 | . | . | TRBV7-3 | CASSSPGESYNEQYF | TGTGCCAGCAGCTCCCCGGGGGAGTCATACAATGAGCAGTACTTC
TRBJ2-1 | . | . | TRBV5-1 | CASSLTTVQANEQFF | TGCGCCAGCAGCTTGACTACAGTACAGGCCAATGAGCAGTTCTTC
TRBJ2-3 | . | . | TRBV7-2 | CASSQWTASTDTQYF | TGTGCCAGCAGCCAATGGACTGCTAGCACAGATACGCAGTATTTT
TRBJ2-7 | TRBD1 | . | TRBV29-1 | CSVERPGTGKYNEQYF | TGCAGCGTTGAAAGACCCGGGACAGGGAAGTACAATGAGCAGTACTTC
TRBJ1-3 | . | once | TRBV20-1 | CSARQESSGNTIYF | TGCAGTGCTAGACAGGAGTCCTCTGGAAACACCATATATTTT
TRBJ2-3 | TRBD2 | few | TRBV7-2 | CASSSRTSGLVVTQYF | TGTGCCAGCAGCTCCCGGACTAGCGGGTTGGTAGTTACGCAGTATTTT
TRBJ2-7 | . | . | TRBV20-1 | CSVNRPETYEQYF | TGCAGTGTGAACAGGCCGGAAACCTACGAGCAGTACTTC
TRBJ1-5 | TRBD1 | . | TRBV2 | CASMTDREIQPQHF | TGTGCCAGCATGACGGACAGGGAGATTCAGCCCCAGCATTTT
TRBJ2-7 | . | . | TRBV20-1 | CSARVLTYGQYF | TGCAGTGCTAGGGTCCTTACCTACGGGCAGTACTTC
TRBJ2-7 | . | . | TRBV20-1 | CSASKDSAYEQYF | TGCAGTGCTAGCAAGGACAGCGCCTACGAGCAGTACTTC
TRBJ2-3 | TRBD2 | . | TRBV7-8 | CASSLVAGGRSDTQYF | TGTGCCAGCAGCCTAGTAGCGGGGGGGCGGTCAGATACGCAGTATTTT
TRBJ2-1 | TRBD2 | few | TRBV7-9 | CASSLTRGGSYNEQFF | TGTGCCAGCAGCTTAACGCGCGGGGGCTCCTACAATGAGCAGTTCTTC
TRBJ1-1 | . | . | TRBV9 | CASNGGGEGLEKIEAFF | TGTGCCAGCAACGGAGGGGGAGAGGGATTGGAAAAAATTGAAGCTTTCTTT
TRBJ2-1 | TRBD1 | . | TRBV10-3 | CATEPGTGAETQFF | TGTGCCACCGAGCCCGGGACAGGGGCGGAGACCCAGTTCTTC
TRBJ2-3 | TRBD2 | . | TRBV12-3/TRBV12-4 | CASSLAGGLTDTQYF | TGTGCCAGCAGCTTAGCGGGGGGCCTCACAGATACGCAGTATTTT
TRBJ2-7 | TRBD1 | . | TRBV28 | CASPPTTGQPEQYF | TGTGCCAGCCCTCCAACGACAGGGCAACCCGAGCAGTACTTC
TRBJ2-5 | . | . | TRBV7-9 | CASSFTDVEETQYF | TGTGCCAGCAGCTTCACAGACGTTGAAGAGACCCAGTACTTC
TRBJ2-5 | . | . | TRBV5-5 | CASSFFGGTYGQYF | TGTGCCAGCAGCTTCTTCGGGGGCACCTACGGGCAGTACTTC
TRBJ2-5 | . | many | TRBV2 | CASSSSETQYF | TGTGCCAGCAGTTCATCTGAGACCCAGTACTTC
TRBJ2-7 | TRBD2 | few | TRBV20-1 | CSARALAGDSYEQYF | TGCAGTGCTAGAGCACTAGCGGGGGACTCCTACGAGCAGTACTTC
TRBJ2-7 | . | . | TRBV28 | CASSPRQAQYF | TGTGCCAGCAGTCCTCGACAGGCACAGTACTTC